What follows are 25 T cell receptor beta chains derived from one specimen sequenced in a study of blood T cell repertoires in COVID-19. The assay was immunoSEQ multiplex PCR, and TCRdb's table has in-frame clones only and misses some. The profile shows about 73,000 clones, roughly four fifths of them singletons. Sequenced input: peripheral blood. These TCRs come from a human donor in a cohort sampled during active COVID-19.

The chain has TRBV5-1 and TRBJ2-5; unclear D gene. V lost 0 bases and J lost 2, with 8 bases in between. The CDR3 is 14 amino acids. The germline V gene encodes CDR1 SGHRS and CDR2 YFSETQ. The CDR3 is CASSLGAVQETQYF. As DNA, the CDR3 is TGCGCCAGCAGCTTGGGTGCGGTTCAAGAGACCCAGTACTTC.

The genes are TRBV7-9 and TRBJ2-3, with a possible D match to TRBD2 (5 bases). The CDR3 covers 17 residues. Deletions cut 0 bases from V and 3 bases from J, with 16 bases between. CDR1 and CDR2 (germline): SEHNR, FQNEAQ (reference sequence). CDR3 nucleotides: TGTGCCAGCAGCTTAGCGACGACGGGGTTGGGTACAGATACGCAGTATTTT. Amino acids: CASSLATTGLGTDTQYF.

The chain employs TRBV24-1 and TRBJ2-3; 10 bases are a match to TRBD2. Germline CDR1 and CDR2: KGHDR and SFDVKD. Trimming at V came to 4 bases and at J to 0 bases, leaving 9 bases not matched to a gene. The CDR3 loop spans 18 amino acids. The CDR3 bases are TGTGCCACCAGTGACAAGCGGGGGGGCCTACAGAGCACAGATACGCAGTATTTT. The encoded protein is CATSDKRGGLQSTDTQYF.

The genes are TRBV3-1 (or the pseudogene TRBV3-2) and TRBJ1-6; D gene uncertain. Deletions cut 4 bases from V and 9 bases from J, with 13 bases between. This CDR3 region has 14 residues. Germline-derived CDR1 and CDR2 are LGHDT and YNNKEL (reference sequence). The CDR3 protein is CASSPRRHGSPLHF. The CDR3 DNA is TGTGCCAGCAGCCCACGCAGACACGGTTCACCCCTCCACTTT.

The gene calls are TRBV4-2 and TRBJ1-5, with unresolved D. CDR1 LGHNA and CDR2 YNFKEQ come from the germline V gene. CDR3 length equals 15 residues. V was pared by 0 bases and J by 7 bases, with 13 bases between. This CDR3 reads CASSQEKRIGQPQHF. Written as DNA, the CDR3 is TGTGCCAGCAGCCAAGAAAAGAGGATCGGACAGCCCCAGCATTTT.

The J gene is TRBJ1-5, the V gene TRBV4-1; D is uncertain. Trimming shortened V by 4 bases and J by 7 bases, and 11 bases separated the two germline ends. The CDR3 extends over 13 amino acids. Germline-derived CDR1 and CDR2 are MGHRA and YSYEKL. The CDR3 nucleotides read TGCGCCAGCAGCCTAGGACTCGCGCAGCCCCAGCATTTT. It yields the protein CASSLGLAQPQHF.

The V gene is TRBV2, the J gene TRBJ2-2; tentatively, D is TRBD1 (5 bases). Germline-derived CDR1 and CDR2 are SNHLY and FYNNEI. Trimming removed 2 bases at V and 6 bases at J, with 13 bases between. The CDR3 loop spans 15 amino acids. As DNA, the CDR3 is TGTGCCAGCAGTGAATGGCAGGGAAGGGCCGGGGAGCTGTTTTTT. This sequence encodes CASSEWQGRAGELFF.

The rearrangement uses TRBV7-2 and TRBJ2-6, with D perhaps TRBD1 (6 bases). CDR1 SGHTA and CDR2 FQGNSA come from the germline V gene. CDR3 length: 18 amino acids. Trimming removed 7 bases from V and 3 bases from J, with 22 bases in between. The chain's CDR3 is CASNRQRAGEGGANVLTF. CDR3 bases: TGTGCCAGCAACCGACAGAGGGCAGGGGAAGGTGGGGCCAACGTCCTGACTTTC.

The rearrangement uses TRBV9 and TRBJ2-5; 7 bases match TRBD1. V gave up 4 bases and J gave up 4 bases; unmatched junction bases: 10. CDR1 and CDR2 (germline): SGDLS, YYNGEE. The CDR3 is 15 amino acids. CDR3 sequence reads: CASSLTPTGRETQYF. The DNA of the CDR3 is TGTGCCAGCAGCTTAACTCCGACAGGGCGAGAGACCCAGTACTTC.

In its sample, this clone was seen once. The chain uses TRBV6-5 and TRBJ2-7; tentative D call: TRBD1 (5 bases). From germline, CDR1 is MNHEY and CDR2 SVGAGI. With 0 bases removed from V and 4 bases from J, the gap between germline ends came to 16 bases. This CDR3 has 16 amino acids. The CDR3 is CASSYSRPQGWYEQYF. In nucleotides, the CDR3 is TGTGCCAGCAGTTACTCGAGGCCGCAGGGATGGTACGAGCAGTACTTC.

The chain recombines TRBV15 with TRBJ1-5; D is ambiguous. With 4 bases removed from V and 3 bases from J, the gap between germline ends came to 13 bases. Germline CDR1 and CDR2: LNHNV and YYDKDF (reference sequence). The CDR3 is made up of 15 amino acids. The CDR3, as DNA: TGTGCCACCAGCATTTTCCGGCAGGACAATCAGCCCCAGCATTTT. Translation: CATSIFRQDNQPQHF.

This sequence joins TRBV7-8 and TRBJ2-5; 7 bases are shared with TRBD2. The CDR3 loop spans 13 amino acids. CDR1 SGHVS and CDR2 FQNEAQ come from the germline V gene. Trimming at V came to 3 bases and at J to 4 bases, leaving 2 bases not matched to a gene. CDR3 region: CASSLGGVETQYF. The CDR3 region has the DNA TGTGCCAGCAGCTTGGGGGGGGTAGAGACCCAGTACTTC.

The CDR3 DNA reads TGTGCCAGCAGCTTATCGGGGGGGAATGAGCAGTTCTTC. Encoded protein: CASSLSGGNEQFF. The chain combines TRBV7-2 with TRBJ2-1, with 8 bases lining up with TRBD2. The CDR3 consists of 13 residues. V shed 2 bases and J 7 bases; nucleotides not matched to a gene: 1. Germline V CDR1 and CDR2: SGHTA, FQGNSA.

CDR3 in DNA: TGTGCCAGCAGTCAACCTCCGGACACCGGCTACACCTTC. Protein product: CASSQPPDTGYTF. This chain uses TRBV28 with TRBJ1-2, with D perhaps matching TRBD1 (5 bases). Between the trimmed V and J ends, which lost 5 bases and 8 bases, there was a span of 15 bases. In germline, CDR1 is MDHEN, CDR2 SYDVKM. The CDR3 runs 13 residues.

The chain joins TRBV10-3 to TRBJ1-2; D is possibly TRBD1 (5 bases). The CDR3 is made up of 15 amino acids. The germline CDR1 and CDR2 sequences are ENHRY and SYGVKD. V was pared by 10 bases and J by 8 bases, with 26 bases between. The CDR3: CATFPGTGLTMGYTF. DNA for the CDR3: TGTGCCACGTTTCCCGGGACGGGACTGACTATGGGCTACACCTTC.

Here the CDR3 reads CASSLSDKGLYEQYF. The CDR3 DNA follows: TGTGCCAGCAGTTTATCGGATAAAGGACTCTACGAGCAGTACTTC. The rearrangement joins TRBV27 to TRBJ2-7; the D gene is possibly TRBD2 (5 bases). Per the germline V gene, CDR1 is MNHEY and CDR2 is SMNVEV (reference sequence). V dropped 0 bases and J dropped 3 bases, with 12 bases sitting between them. The CDR3 runs 15 residues.

This clone came up once. The chain recombines TRBV9 with TRBJ1-1, with a possible D match to TRBD1 (5 bases). Deletions cut 4 bases from V and 4 bases from J, with 11 bases between. Germline CDR1 SGDLS, CDR2 YYNGEE. CDR3 length: 13 residues. CDR3 DNA: TGTGCCAGCAGCCCGGGGGATGGCACTGAAGCTTTCTTT. This sequence encodes CASSPGDGTEAFF. The full variable domain, rest sourced from reference TRBV9 and TRBJ1-1, is DSGVTQTPKHLITATGQRVTLRCSPRSGDLSVYWYQQSLDQGLQFLIQYYNGEERAKGNILERFSAQQFPDLHSELNLSSLELGDSALYFCASSPGDGTEAFFGQGTRLTVV.

The V and J genes are TRBV18 and TRBJ1-6, with D tentatively TRBD1 (6 bases). The germline CDR1 and CDR2 sequences are KGHSH and LQKENI. CDR3 length: 15 amino acids. V was pared by 4 bases and J by 10 bases, with 17 bases between. The CDR3 here is CASSQGGGRGSPLHF. In nucleotides, the CDR3 is TGTGCCAGCTCACAAGGGGGGGGGCGCGGATCACCCCTCCACTTT.

This clone was seen many times. This rearrangement joins TRBV29-1 to TRBJ2-1, with D unresolved. The germline V gene has CDR1 SQVTM and CDR2 ANQGSEA. V was pared by 3 bases and J by 3 bases, with 9 bases between. The CDR3 has 13 amino acids. This CDR3 is CSVDAVNYNEQFF. Written as DNA, the CDR3 is TGCAGCGTTGATGCGGTAAACTACAATGAGCAGTTCTTC.

The chain carries TRBV14 and TRBJ1-6, with D perhaps TRBD1 (5 bases). The length of the CDR3 is 16 residues. The ends were cut back, 1 base at V and 7 bases at J, with 14 bases in the middle. The V gene's germline CDR1 is SGHDN and CDR2 FVKESK. CDR3 region: CASSQGLGHVNSPLHF. The CDR3 coding sequence is TGTGCCAGCAGCCAAGGCCTCGGACACGTGAATTCACCCCTCCACTTT.

CDR3 region: CASSLGDYGYTF. Written as DNA, the CDR3 is TGTGCCAGCAGCTTGGGAGACTATGGCTACACCTTC. The V and J genes are TRBV5-4 and TRBJ1-2; D remains ambiguous. From germline, CDR1 is SGHNT and CDR2 YYREEE (reference sequence). There are 12 residues in the CDR3. The ends were cut back, 0 bases at V and 3 bases at J, with 3 bases in the middle.

The table lists this clone with a few counts. The chain uses TRBV7-2 and TRBJ1-6; the D is unclear. Between the trimmed V and J ends, which lost 0 bases and 3 bases, there was a span of 12 bases. Looked up from germline, CDR1 is SGHTA and CDR2 is FQGNSA. This CDR3 has 17 amino acids. The CDR3 region is CASSLALETVYNSPLHF. CDR3 DNA: TGTGCCAGCAGCTTAGCGCTGGAGACGGTCTATAATTCACCCCTCCACTTT.

This chain connects TRBV15 to TRBJ1-1; tentatively, D is TRBD1 (5 bases). The CDR3 length is 14 residues. Trimming took 4 bases from V and 0 from J, leaving 9 bases between them. Germline V gene lookup returns CDR1 LNHNV and CDR2 YYDKDF (reference sequence). CDR3 sequence: CATSTPGMNTEAFF. The DNA for the CDR3 is TGTGCCACCAGCACCCCAGGGATGAACACTGAAGCTTTCTTT. Together with reference TRBV15 and TRBJ1-1, the CDR3 gives the full variable domain: DAMVIQNPRYQVTQFGKPVTLSCSQTLNHNVMYWYQQKSSQAPKLLFHYYDKDFNNEADTPDNFQSRRPNTSFCFLDIRSPGLGDTAMYLCATSTPGMNTEAFFGQGTRLTVV.

The CDR3 spells CASSLATGRGYYEQYF. DNA of the CDR3: TGTGCCAGCAGCTTGGCAACAGGGAGGGGCTACTACGAGCAGTACTTC. J is TRBJ2-7 and V is TRBV5-6, with a tentative D call TRBD2 (7 bases). Trimming took 0 bases from V and 3 from J, leaving 16 bases between them. CDR3 length: 16 amino acids. Germline lookup yields CDR1 SGHDT and CDR2 YYEEEE.

The V gene is TRBV7-3, the J gene TRBJ2-2; 7 bases map to TRBD2. Unmatched junction bases numbered 4, after V lost 3 bases and J lost 6 bases. The length of the CDR3 is 14 residues. CDR1 and CDR2 (germline): SGHTA, FQGTGA. The CDR3 nucleotides read TGTGCCAGCAGCTTTTCGGCGGGGGCCGGGGAGCTGTTTTTT. Residues: CASSFSAGAGELFF.